This T cell receptor (beta chain) was sequenced in a study of cytomegalovirus exposure and HLA in healthy donors. This CDR3 comprises 14 residues. V dropped 5 bases and J dropped 3 bases, with 12 bases sitting between them. Germline loops: CDR1 MNHEY, CDR2 SMNVEV (reference sequence). Assay used: immunoSEQ multiplex PCR; TCRdb lists only in-frame clones, some missing. The table has tens of thousands of clones, approximately 96% seen once. Input material: PBMCs. The chain joins TRBV27 to TRBJ2-3; a weak D match, TRBD2 (6 bases). The receptor's source is a woman in her late teens or twenties in good health and CMV-seropositive. CDR3 nucleotide sequence: TGTGCCAGCAGTCGCCGACTAGAAACAGATACGCAGTATTTT. As protein: CASSRRLETDTQYF.